This record looks at one TCR beta chain sequence and its context. In the study's own analysis: How many nucleated cells were present was estimated from reference gene primer amplification. Only in-frame clones appear in the TCRdb table, and some are missing; sequencing was by immunoSEQ multiplex PCR. V, J and clone size reflect that table, while D and trimming were determined from the DNA. This sample carries around 130,000 clones, about 86% of them seen once, and the ten largest clones take about 8%. Trimming cost V 3 bases and J 1 base, with 12 bases left between them. Per the germline V gene, CDR1 is LNHDA and CDR2 is SQIVND (reference sequence). The length of the CDR3 is 16 residues. The sample is drawn from a study of blood T cell repertoires in COVID-19. In the study overall: The study drew acute and convalescent COVID-19 samples from the United States, Italy and Spain. In each case, the material was cDNA or gDNA derived from T cells, B-cell-depleted T cells, or PBMCs.

V is TRBV19 and J is TRBJ2-2; D might be TRBD1 (6 bases). The TCR originated in a human donor in a cohort sampled during active COVID-19. Source material: peripheral blood. CDR3 coding DNA: TGTGCCAGTAGTATTCCTAGGACAGAGAACACCGGGGAGCTGTTTTTT. As protein: CASSIPRTENTGELFF. Full variable domain (outside the CDR3, taken from reference TRBV19 and TRBJ2-2): DGGITQSPKYLFRKEGQNVTLSCEQNLNHDAMYWYRQDPGQGLRLIYYSQIVNDFQKGDIAEGYSVSREKKESFPLTVTSAQKNPTAFYLCASSIPRTENTGELFFGEGSRLTVL.